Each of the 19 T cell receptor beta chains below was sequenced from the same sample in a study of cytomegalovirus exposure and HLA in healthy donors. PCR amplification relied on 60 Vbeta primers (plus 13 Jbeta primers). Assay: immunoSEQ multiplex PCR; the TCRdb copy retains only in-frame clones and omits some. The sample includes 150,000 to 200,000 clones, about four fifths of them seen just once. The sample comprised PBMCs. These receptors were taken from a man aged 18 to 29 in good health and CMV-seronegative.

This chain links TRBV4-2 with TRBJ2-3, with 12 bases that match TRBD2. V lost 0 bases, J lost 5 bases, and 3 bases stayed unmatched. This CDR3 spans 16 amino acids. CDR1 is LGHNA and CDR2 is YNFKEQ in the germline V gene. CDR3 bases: TGTGCCAGCAGCCAAGATCTAGCGGGGGGGAGAGATACGCAGTATTTT. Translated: CASSQDLAGGRDTQYF.

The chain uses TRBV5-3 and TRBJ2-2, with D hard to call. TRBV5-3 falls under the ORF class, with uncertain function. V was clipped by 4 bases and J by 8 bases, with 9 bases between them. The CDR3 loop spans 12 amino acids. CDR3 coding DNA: TGTGCCAGAAGCCCGGAGAGTGGGGAGCTGTTTTTT. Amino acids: CARSPESGELFF.

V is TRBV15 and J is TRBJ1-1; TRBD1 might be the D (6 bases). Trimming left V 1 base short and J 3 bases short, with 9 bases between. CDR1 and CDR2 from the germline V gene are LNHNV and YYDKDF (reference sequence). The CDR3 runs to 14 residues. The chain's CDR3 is CATSRGEGDTEAFF. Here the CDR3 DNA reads TGTGCCACCAGCAGAGGGGAGGGGGACACTGAAGCTTTCTTT.

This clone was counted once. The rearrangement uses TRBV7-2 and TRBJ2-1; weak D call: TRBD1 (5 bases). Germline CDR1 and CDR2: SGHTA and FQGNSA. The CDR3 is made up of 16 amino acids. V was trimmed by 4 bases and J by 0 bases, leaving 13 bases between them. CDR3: CASSSSTASSYNEQFF. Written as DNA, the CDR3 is TGTGCCAGCAGCTCATCGACAGCCAGCTCCTACAATGAGCAGTTCTTC.

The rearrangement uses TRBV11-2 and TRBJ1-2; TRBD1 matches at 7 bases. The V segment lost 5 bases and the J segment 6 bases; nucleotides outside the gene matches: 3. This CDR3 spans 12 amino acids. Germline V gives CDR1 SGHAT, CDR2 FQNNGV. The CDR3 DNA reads TGTGCCAGCAGCCCTGGGACAGATGGCTACACCTTC. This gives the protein CASSPGTDGYTF. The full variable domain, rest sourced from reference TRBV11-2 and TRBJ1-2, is EAGVAQSPRYKIIEKRQSVAFWCNPISGHATLYWYQQILGQGPKLLIQFQNNGVVDDSQLPKDRFSAERLKGVDSTLKIQPAKLEDSAVYLCASSPGTDGYTFGSGTRLTVV.

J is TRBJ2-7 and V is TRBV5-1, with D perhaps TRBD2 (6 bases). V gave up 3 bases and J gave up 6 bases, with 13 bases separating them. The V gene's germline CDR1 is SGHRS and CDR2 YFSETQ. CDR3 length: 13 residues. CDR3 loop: CASSSPLGGEQYF. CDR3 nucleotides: TGCGCCAGCAGCTCCCCATTGGGGGGCGAGCAGTACTTC.

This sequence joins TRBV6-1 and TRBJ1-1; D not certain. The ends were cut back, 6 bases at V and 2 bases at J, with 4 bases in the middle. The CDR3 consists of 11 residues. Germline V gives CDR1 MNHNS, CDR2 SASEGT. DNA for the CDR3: TGTGCCAGCAGGGCCAACACTGAAGCTTTCTTT. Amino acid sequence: CASRANTEAFF.

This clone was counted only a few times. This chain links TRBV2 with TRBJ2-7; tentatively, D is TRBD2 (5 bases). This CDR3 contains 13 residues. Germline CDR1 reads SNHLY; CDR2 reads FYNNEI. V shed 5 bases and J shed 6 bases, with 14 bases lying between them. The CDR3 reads CASSPRSEAEQYF. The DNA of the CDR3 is TGTGCCAGCAGTCCTAGGTCGGAGGCCGAGCAGTACTTC.

The CDR3 DNA follows: TGTGCCAGACAGGGGATAAGGACAGATACGCAGTATTTT. Translating gives CARQGIRTDTQYF. The gene calls are TRBV2 and TRBJ2-3; 7 bases match TRBD1. The CDR3 sequence is 13 residues long. Germline V gives CDR1 SNHLY, CDR2 FYNNEI. J gave up 3 bases and V 9 bases, and 6 bases lay outside the gene matches. Together with reference TRBV2 and TRBJ2-3, the CDR3 gives the full variable domain: EPEVTQTPSHQVTQMGQEVILRCVPISNHLYFYWYRQILGQKVEFLVSFYNNEISEKSEIFDDQFSVERPDGSNFTLKIRSTKLEDSAMYFCARQGIRTDTQYFGPGTRLTVL.

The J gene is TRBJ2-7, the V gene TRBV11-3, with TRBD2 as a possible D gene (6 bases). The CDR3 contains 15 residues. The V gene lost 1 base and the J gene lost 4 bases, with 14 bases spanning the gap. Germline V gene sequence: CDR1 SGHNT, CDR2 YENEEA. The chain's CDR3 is CASSLGTGSDYEQYF. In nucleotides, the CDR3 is TGTGCCAGCAGCTTAGGGACCGGGAGCGATTACGAGCAGTACTTC. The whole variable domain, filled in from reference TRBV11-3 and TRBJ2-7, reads EAGVVQSPRYKIIEKKQPVAFWCNPISGHNTLYWYLQNLGQGPELLIRYENEEAVDDSQLPKDRFSAERLKGVDSTLKIQPAELGDSAVYLCASSLGTGSDYEQYFGPGTRLTVT.

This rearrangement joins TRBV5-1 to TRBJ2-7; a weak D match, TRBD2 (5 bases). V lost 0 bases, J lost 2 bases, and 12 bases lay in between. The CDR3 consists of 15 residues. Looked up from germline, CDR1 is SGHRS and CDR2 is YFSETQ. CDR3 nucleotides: TGCGCCAGCAGCTTGGGCAGGAGGATCCCCTACGAGCAGTACTTC. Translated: CASSLGRRIPYEQYF.

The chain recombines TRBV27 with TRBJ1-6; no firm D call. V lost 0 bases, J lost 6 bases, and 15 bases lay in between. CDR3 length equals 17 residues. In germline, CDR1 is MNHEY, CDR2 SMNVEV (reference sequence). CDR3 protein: CASSLSLLGVGNSPLHF. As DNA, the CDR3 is TGTGCCAGCAGTTTATCCCTCTTGGGAGTAGGTAATTCACCCCTCCACTTT.

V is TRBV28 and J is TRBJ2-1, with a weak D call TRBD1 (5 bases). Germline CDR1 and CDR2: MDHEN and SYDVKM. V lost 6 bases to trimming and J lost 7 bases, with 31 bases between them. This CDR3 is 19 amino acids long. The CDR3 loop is CASSPSSVWVVGPGNEQFF. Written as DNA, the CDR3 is TGTGCCAGCAGCCCCTCATCTGTGTGGGTGGTCGGGCCAGGGAATGAGCAGTTCTTC.

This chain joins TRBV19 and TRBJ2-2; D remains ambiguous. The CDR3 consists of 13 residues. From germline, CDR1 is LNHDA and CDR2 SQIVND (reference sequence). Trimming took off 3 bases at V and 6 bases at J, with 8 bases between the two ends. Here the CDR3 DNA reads TGTGCCAGTAGTATTTTTGCGGCCGGGGAGCTGTTTTTT. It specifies CASSIFAAGELFF. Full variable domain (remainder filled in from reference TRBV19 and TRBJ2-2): DGGITQSPKYLFRKEGQNVTLSCEQNLNHDAMYWYRQDPGQGLRLIYYSQIVNDFQKGDIAEGYSVSREKKESFPLTVTSAQKNPTAFYLCASSIFAAGELFFGEGSRLTVL.

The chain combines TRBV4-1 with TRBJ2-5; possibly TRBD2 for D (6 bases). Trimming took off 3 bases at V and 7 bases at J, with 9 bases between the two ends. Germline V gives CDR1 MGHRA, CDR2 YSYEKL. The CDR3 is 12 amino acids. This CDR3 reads CASSQVGGTQYF. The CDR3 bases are TGCGCCAGCAGCCAGGTGGGGGGGACCCAGTACTTC.

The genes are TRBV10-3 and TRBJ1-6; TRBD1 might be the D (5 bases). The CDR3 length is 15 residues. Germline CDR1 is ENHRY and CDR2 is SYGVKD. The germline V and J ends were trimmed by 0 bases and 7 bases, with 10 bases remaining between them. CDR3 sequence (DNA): TGTGCCATCAGTGAGTCGGGGGGGAGGAATTCACCCCTCCACTTT. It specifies CAISESGGRNSPLHF.

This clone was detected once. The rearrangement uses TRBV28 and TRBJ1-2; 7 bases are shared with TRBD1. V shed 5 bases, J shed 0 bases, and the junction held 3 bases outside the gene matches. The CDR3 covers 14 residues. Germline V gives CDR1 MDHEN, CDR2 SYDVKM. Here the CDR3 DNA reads TGTGCCAGCAGTCAAAGGGGGCCTAACTATGGCTACACCTTC. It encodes CASSQRGPNYGYTF.

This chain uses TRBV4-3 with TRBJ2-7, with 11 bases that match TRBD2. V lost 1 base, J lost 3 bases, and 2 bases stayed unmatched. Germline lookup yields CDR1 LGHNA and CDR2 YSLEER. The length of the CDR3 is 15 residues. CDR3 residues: CASSQGLAGHYEQYF. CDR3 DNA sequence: TGCGCCAGCAGCCAAGGACTAGCGGGACACTACGAGCAGTACTTC.

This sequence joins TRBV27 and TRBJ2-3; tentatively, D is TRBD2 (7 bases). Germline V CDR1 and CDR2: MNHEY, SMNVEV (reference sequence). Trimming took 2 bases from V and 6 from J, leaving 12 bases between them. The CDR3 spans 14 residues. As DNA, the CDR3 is TGTGCCAGCAGTTTAGGGGGGGCCAGTGATACGCAGTATTTT. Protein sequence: CASSLGGASDTQYF.